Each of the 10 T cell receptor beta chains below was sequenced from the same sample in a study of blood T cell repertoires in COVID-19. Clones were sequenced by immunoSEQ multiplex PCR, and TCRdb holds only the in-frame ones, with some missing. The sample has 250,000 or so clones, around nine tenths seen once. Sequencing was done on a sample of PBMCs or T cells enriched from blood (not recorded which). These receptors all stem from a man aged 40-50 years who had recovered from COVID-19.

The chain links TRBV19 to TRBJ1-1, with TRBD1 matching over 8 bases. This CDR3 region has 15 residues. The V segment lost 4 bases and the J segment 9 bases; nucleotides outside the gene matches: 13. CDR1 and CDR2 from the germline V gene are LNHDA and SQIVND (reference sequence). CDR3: CASSKTTGDARKAFF. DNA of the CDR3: TGTGCCAGTAGTAAAACGACAGGGGATGCCCGAAAAGCTTTCTTT. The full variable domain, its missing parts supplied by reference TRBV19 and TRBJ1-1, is DGGITQSPKYLFRKEGQNVTLSCEQNLNHDAMYWYRQDPGQGLRLIYYSQIVNDFQKGDIAEGYSVSREKKESFPLTVTSAQKNPTAFYLCASSKTTGDARKAFFGQGTRLTVV.

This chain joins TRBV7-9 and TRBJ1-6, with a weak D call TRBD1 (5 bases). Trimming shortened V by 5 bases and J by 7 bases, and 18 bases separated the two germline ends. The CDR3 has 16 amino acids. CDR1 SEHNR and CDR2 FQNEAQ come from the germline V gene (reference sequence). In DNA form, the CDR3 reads TGTGCCAGCAGCCGAGGCGGGGGGGTTCAGAATTCACCCCTCCACTTT. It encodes CASSRGGGVQNSPLHF.

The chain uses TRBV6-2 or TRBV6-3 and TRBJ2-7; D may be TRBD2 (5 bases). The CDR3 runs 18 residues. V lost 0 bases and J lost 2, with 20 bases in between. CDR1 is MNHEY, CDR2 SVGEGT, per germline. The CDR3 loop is CASSYSQAWASRTYEQYF. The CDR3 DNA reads TGTGCCAGCAGTTACTCACAAGCGTGGGCTAGCCGAACCTACGAGCAGTACTTC.

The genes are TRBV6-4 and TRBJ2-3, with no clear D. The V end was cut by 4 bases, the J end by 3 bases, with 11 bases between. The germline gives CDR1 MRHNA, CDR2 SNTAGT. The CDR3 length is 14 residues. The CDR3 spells CASSALASTDTQYF. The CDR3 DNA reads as TGTGCCAGCAGTGCGTTGGCATCGACAGATACGCAGTATTTT.

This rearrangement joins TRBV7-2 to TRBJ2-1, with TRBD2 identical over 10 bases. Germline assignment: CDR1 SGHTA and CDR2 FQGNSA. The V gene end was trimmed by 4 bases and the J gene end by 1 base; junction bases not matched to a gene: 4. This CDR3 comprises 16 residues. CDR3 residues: CASSSQAGGSYNEQFF. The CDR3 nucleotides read TGTGCCAGCAGCTCGCAAGCGGGAGGGTCCTACAATGAGCAGTTCTTC.

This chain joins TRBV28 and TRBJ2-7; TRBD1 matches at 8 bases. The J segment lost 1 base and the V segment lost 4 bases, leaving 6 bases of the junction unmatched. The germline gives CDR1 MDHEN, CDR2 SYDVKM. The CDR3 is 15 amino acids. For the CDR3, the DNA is TGTGCCAGCAGTTCAGCCGGACAGGGATCCTACGAGCAGTACTTC. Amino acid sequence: CASSSAGQGSYEQYF.

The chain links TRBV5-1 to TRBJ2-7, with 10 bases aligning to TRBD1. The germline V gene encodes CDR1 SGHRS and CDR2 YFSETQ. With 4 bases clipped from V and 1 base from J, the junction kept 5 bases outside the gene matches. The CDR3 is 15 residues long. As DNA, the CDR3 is TGCGCCAGCAGCATGGGACAGGGGATTTCCTACGAGCAGTACTTC. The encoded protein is CASSMGQGISYEQYF.

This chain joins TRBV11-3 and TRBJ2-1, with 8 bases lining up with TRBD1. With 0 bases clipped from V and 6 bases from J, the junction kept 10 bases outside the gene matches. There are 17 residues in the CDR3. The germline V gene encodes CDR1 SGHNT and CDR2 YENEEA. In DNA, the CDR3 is TGTGCCAGCAGCTTAGACCCCCGGACAGGGTATAGCAATGAGCAGTTCTTC. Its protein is CASSLDPRTGYSNEQFF.

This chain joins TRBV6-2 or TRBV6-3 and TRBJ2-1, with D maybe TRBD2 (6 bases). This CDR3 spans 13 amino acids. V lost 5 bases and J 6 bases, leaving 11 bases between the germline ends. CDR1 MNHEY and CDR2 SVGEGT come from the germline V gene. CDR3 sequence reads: CASSLGTPNEQFF. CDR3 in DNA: TGTGCCAGCAGTCTCGGGACTCCCAATGAGCAGTTCTTC.

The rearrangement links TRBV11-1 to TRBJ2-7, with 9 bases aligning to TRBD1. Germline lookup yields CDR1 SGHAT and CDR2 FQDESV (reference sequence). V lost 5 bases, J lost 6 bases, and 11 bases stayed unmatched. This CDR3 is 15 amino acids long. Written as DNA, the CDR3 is TGTGCCAGCAGCGTCCGGGACAGGGACTTGGTCGAGCAGTACTTC. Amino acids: CASSVRDRDLVEQYF.